This TCR beta chain derives from a study of response to subunit inactivated influenza vaccine. Trimming removed 4 bases at V and 5 bases at J, with 12 bases between. The V gene's germline CDR1 is ENHRY and CDR2 SYGVKD. This CDR3 has 13 residues. TCRdb re-called the RT-PCR reads through MiXCR, storing one row per CDR3 protein. Of approximately 500,000 distinct CDR3 sequences listed, 20% to 25% are singletons. This clonotype has just a few counts. These data also formed part of another study, on T cells expressing NK-cell markers. That report adds: As the method of synthesis, 5'RACE template switching with UMIs yielded TCR beta cDNA. Dominant NKG2C+ clonotypes in six donors made up roughly 1.0-7.0% of CD8+ T cells. A few donors likewise had their CD3+CD56-NKG2C+ fraction led by these clonotypes.

This sequence originates from a man aged 50 or older who received an inactivated influenza vaccine. The material sequenced was CD4+ T cells sorted from PBMCs, taken 11 to 12 days after vaccination. The chain is built from TRBV10-3 and TRBJ2-7; D is unclear. As DNA, the CDR3 is TGTGCCATCAGTGGCAACGCCCTAGACGAGCAGTACTTC. As protein: CAISGNALDEQYF.